These 23 T cell receptor beta chains came from one sample sequenced in a study of cytomegalovirus exposure and HLA in healthy donors. PCR used 60 Vbeta primers and 13 Jbeta primers. TCRdb keeps only in-frame clones here, not all; method: immunoSEQ multiplex PCR. The sample has about 140,000 clones; about 75% are singletons. The sample was PBMCs. Receptors were obtained from a man between 60 and 75 years old in good health and CMV-seronegative.

This clone was observed a few times. The genes are TRBV29-1 and TRBJ2-1, with TRBD2 identical over 7 bases. Germline V lookup: CDR1 SQVTM, CDR2 ANQGSEA. This CDR3 comprises 11 residues. The J segment lost 9 bases and the V segment lost 6 bases, leaving 5 bases of the junction unmatched. In DNA, the CDR3 is TGCAGCGTGTTGCGGGAGTTTGAGCAGTTCTTC. Translated: CSVLREFEQFF.

The chain recombines TRBV7-9 with TRBJ1-2; TRBD1 matches at 7 bases. The CDR3 has 14 residues. The germline CDR1 and CDR2 sequences are SEHNR and FQNEAQ (reference sequence). The trim removed 0 bases at V and 6 bases at J, leaving 4 bases unmatched. CDR3 sequence (DNA): TGTGCCAGCAGCTTAGCGACAGGGCTTAATGGCTACACCTTC. It yields the protein CASSLATGLNGYTF.

The genes are TRBV7-9 and TRBJ2-7, with D hard to call. The germline gives CDR1 SEHNR, CDR2 FQNEAQ (reference sequence). Trimming cost V 5 bases and J 6 bases, with 17 bases left between them. The length of the CDR3 is 14 residues. The CDR3 nucleotides are TGTGCCAGCAGCCCTGGTCGGTCGGTTGGCGAGCAGTACTTC. Translated, it gives CASSPGRSVGEQYF.

The chain joins TRBV10-3 to TRBJ2-1; tentative D call: TRBD2 (5 bases). Trimming took off 8 bases at V and 7 bases at J, with 15 bases between the two ends. CDR1 is ENHRY and CDR2 is SYGVKD in the germline V gene. The CDR3 contains 13 residues. The CDR3 is CAISLEQSNEQFF. The DNA of the CDR3 is TGTGCCATCTCACTAGAACAGTCAAATGAGCAGTTCTTC.

CDR3 in amino acids: CASSLSGQSGVYGYTF. In DNA form, the CDR3 reads TGTGCCAGCAGTTTATCCGGACAGTCTGGAGTCTATGGCTACACCTTC. The chain couples TRBV28 to TRBJ1-2; D may be TRBD1 (6 bases). Germline CDR1 and CDR2: MDHEN and SYDVKM. This CDR3 has 16 amino acids. V was shortened by 1 base and J by 4 bases, with 16 bases between the two germline ends.

This clone showed up just a few times. Different DNA sequences within this sample yield the same CDR3. This rearrangement joins TRBV25-1 to TRBJ2-1; tentative D call: TRBD2 (6 bases). Germline loops: CDR1 MGHDK, CDR2 SYGVNS. The CDR3 length is 14 residues. The V end lost 4 bases, the J end lost 4 bases, and 11 bases lay between the germline ends. The CDR3 protein is CASSAGSSYNEQFF. CDR3 sequence (DNA): TGTGCCAGCAGTGCCGGGAGCTCGTACAATGAGCAGTTCTTC.

On this clone: One end of the junction fails to match germline, which may point to a read error. V gene TRBV9 combines with J gene TRBJ1-1, with D perhaps matching TRBD1 (6 bases). This CDR3 spans 15 amino acids. Germline CDR1 SGDLS, CDR2 YYNGEE. CDR3 bases: TGTGCCAGCAGCGTAGCCCCGGGGGGGGACACTGAAGCTTCCTTT. It is translated as CASSVAPGGDTEASF.

The V and J genes are TRBV5-6 and TRBJ2-7, with 12 bases fitting TRBD1. The CDR3 spans 14 residues. In germline, CDR1 is SGHDT, CDR2 YYEEEE. With V trimmed by 3 bases and J by 4 bases, 2 bases remained unmatched. The CDR3 DNA is TGTGCCAGCAGCTGGGACAGGGGGCTTTACGAGCAGTACTTC. Translating gives CASSWDRGLYEQYF.

This clone was counted a few times. CDR3 residues: CASSLVGTSGDNEQFF. Written as DNA, the CDR3 is TGCGCCAGCAGCTTGGTCGGGACTAGCGGGGACAATGAGCAGTTCTTC. The chain has TRBV5-1 and TRBJ2-1, with 13 positions matching TRBD2. J gave up 5 bases and V 0 bases, and 2 bases lay outside the gene matches. Germline values: CDR1 SGHRS, CDR2 YFSETQ. The CDR3 contains 16 residues.

As for this clone: Relative to the germline gene, one junction end is altered; a read error may explain this. The chain employs TRBV7-9 and TRBJ2-7, with TRBD2 matching 13 bases. Germline V CDR1 and CDR2: SEHNR, FQNEAQ (reference sequence). The CDR3 runs 16 residues. The CDR3 coding sequence is TGTTCCAGCAGTAGGACTAGCGGGAGCGGTACCTACGAGCAGTACTTC. It codes for CSSSRTSGSGTYEQYF.

The V and J genes are TRBV2 and TRBJ1-5; TRBD1 matches at 9 bases. The germline V gene encodes CDR1 SNHLY and CDR2 FYNNEI. This CDR3 contains 14 residues. J gave up 7 bases and V 2 bases, and 3 bases lay outside the gene matches. CDR3 bases: TGTGCCAGCAGTGAACGGACAGGGGAACAGCCCCAGCATTTT. It encodes CASSERTGEQPQHF.

In this sample, this clone turned up once. The CDR3 region has the DNA TGTGCCAGCAGCCAAGAAATAGGACTAGCGGGAGCCCAAGAGACCCAGTACTTC. This translates into CASSQEIGLAGAQETQYF. The genes are TRBV14 and TRBJ2-5; 13 bases agree with TRBD2. The CDR3 consists of 18 residues. Germline V gene lookup returns CDR1 SGHDN and CDR2 FVKESK. J gave up 1 base and V 0 bases, and 5 bases lay outside the gene matches. The entire variable domain, with the rest obtained from reference TRBV14 and TRBJ2-5, is as follows: EAGVTQFPSHSVIEKGQTVTLRCDPISGHDNLYWYRRVMGKEIKFLLHFVKESKQDESGMPNNRFLAERTGGTYSTLKVQPAELEDSGVYFCASSQEIGLAGAQETQYFGPGTRLLVL.

The chain uses TRBV7-3 and TRBJ1-5, with a weak D call TRBD1 (5 bases). V gave up 5 bases and J gave up 3 bases, with 11 bases separating them. This CDR3 spans 14 amino acids. In germline, CDR1 is SGHTA, CDR2 FQGTGA. CDR3 in DNA: TGTGCCAGCAGCCTCGGCGGGGCCAATCAGCCCCAGCATTTT. Amino acids: CASSLGGANQPQHF.

This chain uses TRBV29-1 with TRBJ2-3, with 7 nucleotides matching TRBD1. V dropped 3 bases and J dropped 0; count of bases not matched to a gene: 12. CDR1 is SQVTM and CDR2 is ANQGSEA in the germline V gene. The CDR3 is made up of 17 amino acids. Here the CDR3 DNA reads TGCAGCGTTGACCCCCTTTTTACAGGGGACAGCACAGATACGCAGTATTTT. It codes for CSVDPLFTGDSTDTQYF.

This chain connects TRBV9 to TRBJ2-1; weak D call: TRBD2 (5 bases). V was cut by 7 bases and J by 3 bases, with 23 bases left in between. The CDR3 loop spans 17 amino acids. The germline gives CDR1 SGDLS, CDR2 YYNGEE. CDR3: CASAGIPNALDYNEQFF. The CDR3 nucleotides read TGTGCCAGCGCCGGGATCCCGAACGCACTCGACTACAATGAGCAGTTCTTC. Full variable domain (rest looked up from reference TRBV9 and TRBJ2-1): DSGVTQTPKHLITATGQRVTLRCSPRSGDLSVYWYQQSLDQGLQFLIQYYNGEERAKGNILERFSAQQFPDLHSELNLSSLELGDSALYFCASAGIPNALDYNEQFFGPGTRLTVL.

The V call is TRBV10-3, the J call TRBJ2-5; D remains ambiguous. CDR3 size: 14 residues. Between the trimmed V and J ends, which lost 3 bases and 5 bases, there was a span of 13 bases. Germline V gene data show CDR1 as ENHRY and CDR2 as SYGVKD. CDR3 amino acids: CAISDSRDAETQYF. The CDR3 nucleotides read TGTGCCATCAGTGATTCTAGAGACGCGGAGACCCAGTACTTC.

This clone has a handful of counts. The gene calls are TRBV11-2 and TRBJ2-6; D unresolved. The CDR3 consists of 14 residues. Germline CDR1 and CDR2: SGHAT and FQNNGV. The V gene lost 3 bases and the J gene lost 0 bases, with 3 bases spanning the gap. In DNA, the CDR3 is TGTGCCAGCAGCTTCAGCTCTGGGGCCAACGTCCTGACTTTC. It codes for CASSFSSGANVLTF.

V and J are TRBV28 and TRBJ2-5, with a tentative D call TRBD1 (6 bases). CDR1 and CDR2 (germline): MDHEN, SYDVKM. Trimming left V 2 bases short and J 9 bases short, with 16 bases between. This CDR3 comprises 14 residues. The CDR3 DNA sequence: TGTGCCAGCAGTTTAGAACGCCCCGAGGGGGCCCAGTACTTC. This translates into CASSLERPEGAQYF. Combining the CDR3 with reference TRBV28 and TRBJ2-5 gives the whole variable domain DVKVTQSSRYLVKRTGEKVFLECVQDMDHENMFWYRQDPGLGLRLIYFSYDVKMKEKGDIPEGYSVSREKKERFSLILESASTNQTSMYLCASSLERPEGAQYFGPGTRLLVL.

This clone was seen only a few times. The chain is built from TRBV4-2 and TRBJ2-5; D might be TRBD2 (5 bases). Germline V gene data show CDR1 as LGHNA and CDR2 as YNFKEQ. The CDR3 runs to 15 residues. The germline V and J ends were trimmed by 1 base and 2 bases, with 11 bases remaining between them. CDR3 sequence: CASSQARGQQETQYF. The CDR3 region has the DNA TGTGCCAGCAGCCAAGCCCGCGGGCAGCAAGAGACCCAGTACTTC.

This clone occurred a few times. The chain joins TRBV11-1 to TRBJ2-6; 9 bases are shared with TRBD1. This CDR3 spans 19 amino acids. Germline V CDR1 and CDR2: SGHAT, FQDESV (reference sequence). V lost 5 bases, J lost 2 bases, and 13 bases stayed unmatched. The CDR3 DNA reads as TGTGCCAGCAGCCCCTTTGTGGGACAGGGTTTTGCTGGGGCCAACGTCCTGACTTTC. It translates to CASSPFVGQGFAGANVLTF.

Written as DNA, the CDR3 is TGCGCCAGCAGCGCGACAGTTGGCTCTGGAAACACCATATATTTT. Its protein is CASSATVGSGNTIYF. The genes are TRBV5-1 and TRBJ1-3; tentatively, D is TRBD1 (5 bases). The germline V gene has CDR1 SGHRS and CDR2 YFSETQ. The CDR3 consists of 15 residues. V was pared by 4 bases and J by 0 bases, with 11 bases between. Together with reference TRBV5-1 and TRBJ1-3, the CDR3 gives the full variable domain: KAGVTQTPRYLIKTRGQQVTLSCSPISGHRSVSWYQQTPGQGLQFLFEYFSETQRNKGNFPGRFSGRQFSNSRSEMNVSTLELGDSALYLCASSATVGSGNTIYFGEGSWLTVV.

The rearrangement links TRBV5-1 to TRBJ1-1; maybe TRBD1 (6 bases). The V gene lost 4 bases and the J gene lost 1 base, with 14 bases spanning the gap. Germline CDR1 SGHRS, CDR2 YFSETQ. The CDR3 contains 15 residues. CDR3 region: CASSPFGTSNTEAFF. CDR3 nucleotide sequence: TGCGCCAGCAGCCCCTTTGGGACATCGAACACTGAAGCTTTCTTT. The full variable domain, in which reference TRBV5-1 and TRBJ1-1 provide the parts outside the CDR3, is KAGVTQTPRYLIKTRGQQVTLSCSPISGHRSVSWYQQTPGQGLQFLFEYFSETQRNKGNFPGRFSGRQFSNSRSEMNVSTLELGDSALYLCASSPFGTSNTEAFFGQGTRLTVV.

This clone was seen a few times. V gene TRBV11-3 combines with J gene TRBJ2-2; 11 bases map to TRBD1. Trimming removed 5 bases from V and 6 bases from J; junction bases left unmatched: 5. The CDR3 sequence is 15 residues long. Germline loops: CDR1 SGHNT, CDR2 YENEEA. CDR3 in DNA: TGTGCCAGCAGCGGGGGACAGGGGGAAGCCGGGGAGCTGTTTTTT. Its protein is CASSGGQGEAGELFF.